Described below is a single TCR beta chain sequence and its context. The antigen is not known. The cDNA was synthesized by means of template-switch 5'RACE, which was carried out with 10-nucleotide random UMIs. Each CDR3 protein is one row after TCRdb ran MiXCR on the 5' RACE reads. The sample contains under 40,000 distinct CDR3 sequences, more than 10% of which appear only once. Trimming removed 3 bases from V and 4 bases from J, with 14 bases in between. Germline CDR1 is SGHTA and CDR2 is FQGNSA. The CDR3 length is 15 residues. The sample originates from a study of neurological immune-mediated disorders. Study results and caveats: The expanded clones of different subjects shared no CDR3 amino acid sequences (suggesting private repertoires in all groups).

Time point reported: longitudinal time-point 2. Healthy controls comprised blood bank volunteers in Maryland, USA. The chain joins TRBV7-2 to TRBJ2-3; TRBD2 is a possible D gene (7 bases). This clonotype originated in a woman in her forties in good health. The sample was PBMCs. CDR3 sequence (DNA): TGTGCCAGCAGCTTCGTGGCGGGGGCGGCAGATACGCAGTATTTT. It yields the protein CASSFVAGAADTQYF.